The 27 T cell receptor beta chains below come from one sample, sequenced in a study of T-cell reconstitution after alpha-beta-depleted transplantation in children. Molecular barcoding with unique molecular identifiers was used for the TCRbeta library. TCRdb re-called the PCR reads through MiXCR, storing one row per CDR3 protein. The table includes roughly 200,000 distinct CDR3 sequences, approximately 6.6% detected once. Sequenced here: PBMCs from the stem cell graft donor, sampled from the stem cell graft. Receptors were obtained from a human donor who donated a stem cell graft to a child with Wiskott-Aldrich syndrome.

This clonotype has a count of ten or more. The chain combines TRBV29-1 with TRBJ2-1; perhaps D is TRBD1 or TRBD2 (5 bases each). The germline V gene has CDR1 SQVTM and CDR2 ANQGSEA. This CDR3 is 13 amino acids long. Trimming cost V 2 bases and J 12 bases, with 17 bases left between them. CDR3: CSVESGQARGQFF. DNA for the CDR3: TGCAGCGTTGAATCGGGGCAGGCCCGGGGGCAGTTCTTC.

This clonotype was seen many times. The chain carries TRBV9 and TRBJ2-1; 9 bases line up with TRBD2. After removal of 0 bases from V and 8 bases from J, the junction contained 6 bases not matched to a gene. The length of the CDR3 is 15 residues. CDR1 is SGDLS and CDR2 is YYNGEE in the germline V gene. CDR3 sequence reads: CASSVGVAGAYEQFF. In DNA form, the CDR3 reads TGTGCCAGCAGCGTAGGGGTAGCGGGAGCTTATGAGCAGTTCTTC.

This clonotype came up many times. This chain connects TRBV7-9 to TRBJ2-5, with D perhaps matching TRBD1 (5 bases). Trimming removed 5 bases at V and 2 bases at J, with 18 bases between. The CDR3 contains 16 residues. The germline V gene encodes CDR1 SEHNR and CDR2 FQNEAQ (reference sequence). The CDR3 reads CASSNDDSRDQETQYF. CDR3 bases: TGTGCCAGCAGCAATGACGACAGCCGAGATCAAGAGACCCAGTACTTC.

The chain couples TRBV9 to TRBJ1-1; 9 nucleotides agree with TRBD1. Germline CDR1 reads SGDLS; CDR2 reads YYNGEE. Trimming took 4 bases from V and 0 from J; bases not matched to a gene: 10. This CDR3 comprises 17 residues. CDR3 region: CASSPGQGLSLNTEAFF. As DNA, the CDR3 is TGTGCCAGCAGCCCAGGACAGGGGTTGAGTTTGAACACTGAAGCTTTCTTT.

This clonotype was seen many times. The chain has TRBV4-2 and TRBJ2-3, with TRBD2 identical over 9 bases. The CDR3 is 16 residues long. Trimming took 0 bases from V and 4 from J; bases not matched to a gene: 5. The germline gives CDR1 LGHNA, CDR2 YNFKEQ. DNA for the CDR3: TGTGCCAGCAGCCAAGATCGCGGGGGGGCGGCAGATACGCAGTATTTT. Protein product: CASSQDRGGAADTQYF.

This clonotype was picked up many times. V gene TRBV30 combines with J gene TRBJ2-7; D is ambiguous. The V gene's germline CDR1 is GTSNPN and CDR2 SVGIG (reference sequence). CDR3 length: 11 residues. Trimming pared 1 base from V and 2 bases from J, leaving 3 bases between. The CDR3 DNA reads as TGTGCCTGGAGTGCGACCTACGAGCAGTACTTC. Protein sequence: CAWSATYEQYF. Full variable domain (remainder filled in from reference TRBV30 and TRBJ2-7): SQTIHQWPATLVQPVGSPLSLECTVEGTSNPNLYWYRQAAGRGLQLLFYSVGIGQISSEVPQNLSASRPQDRQFILSSKKLLLSDSGFYLCAWSATYEQYFGPGTRLTVT.

This clonotype was seen more than once but under ten times. This could be a read error, since a much larger clone is one nucleotide away. The chain couples TRBV12-3 or TRBV12-4 to TRBJ2-1; D may be TRBD2 (6 bases). Deletions cut 8 bases from V and 7 bases from J, with 30 bases between. The CDR3 length is 18 residues. The chain's CDR3 is CASCGETFGTYKWNEQFF. CDR3 sequence (DNA): TGTGCCAGCTGTGGGGAGACTTTCGGGACTTACAAATGGAATGAGCAGTTCTTC.

This chain joins TRBV5-1 and TRBJ1-5; D is perhaps TRBD1 (6 bases). CDR1 and CDR2 from the germline V gene are SGHRS and YFSETQ. The V gene lost 4 bases and the J gene lost 6 bases, with 17 bases spanning the gap. The CDR3 has 15 residues. The CDR3 bases are TGCGCCAGCAGCCTGGGGGGGGCTCCGAGTCAGCCCCAGCATTTT. Translating gives CASSLGGAPSQPQHF. Based on the CDR3 plus reference TRBV5-1 and TRBJ1-5, the full variable domain is KAGVTQTPRYLIKTRGQQVTLSCSPISGHRSVSWYQQTPGQGLQFLFEYFSETQRNKGNFPGRFSGRQFSNSRSEMNVSTLELGDSALYLCASSLGGAPSQPQHFGDGTRLSIL.

This clonotype was seen a handful of times. The chain employs TRBV12-3 or TRBV12-4 and TRBJ1-2, with D possibly matching TRBD1 (6 bases). CDR3 length equals 11 residues. V was trimmed by 8 bases and J by 8 bases, leaving 12 bases between them. The CDR3 nucleotides read TGTGCCAGCGCGCGGGGGGGCGGCTACACCTTC. Translating it yields CASARGGGYTF.

This clonotype appeared many times. The chain has TRBV29-1 and TRBJ2-1, with D unclear. Trimming removed 6 bases from V and 10 bases from J, with 19 bases in between. This CDR3 has 13 residues. Germline V lookup: CDR1 SQVTM, CDR2 ANQGSEA. Here the CDR3 reads CSVDLFLGSEQFF. As DNA, the CDR3 is TGCAGCGTCGATTTATTTCTAGGCTCCGAGCAGTTCTTC.

At least ten counts were recorded for this clonotype. The chain recombines TRBV27 with TRBJ2-6; TRBD2 aligns across 10 bases. The CDR3 spans 20 residues. CDR1 and CDR2 from the germline V gene are MNHEY and SMNVEV (reference sequence). V lost 0 bases to trimming and J lost 0 bases; unmatched junction nucleotides: 8. The CDR3 DNA reads TGTGCCAGCAGTTTATCGTCCGTAGCGGGGGGTTTCTCTGGGGCCAACGTCCTGACTTTC. Amino acids: CASSLSSVAGGFSGANVLTF.

This clonotype was detected a few times. The V call is TRBV10-3, the J call TRBJ1-1; unclear D gene. This CDR3 comprises 13 residues. Germline V CDR1 and CDR2: ENHRY, SYGVKD. Trimming shortened V by 1 base and J by 3 bases, and 6 bases separated the two germline ends. This CDR3 is CAISELMDTEAFF. CDR3 bases: TGTGCCATCAGTGAGTTAATGGACACTGAAGCTTTCTTT.

The rearrangement uses TRBV7-9 and TRBJ2-3; the D is unclear. The CDR3 consists of 12 residues. Deletions cut 5 bases from V and 6 bases from J, with 9 bases between. Germline V lookup: CDR1 SEHNR, CDR2 FQNEAQ (reference sequence). The CDR3 is CASSPGSDTQYF. DNA for the CDR3: TGTGCCAGCAGCCCAGGAAGCGATACGCAGTATTTT.

The sample holds many counts of this clonotype. The rearrangement uses TRBV7-2 and TRBJ2-5, with D possibly TRBD1 on 5 matching bases. The V end was cut by 1 base, the J end by 5 bases, with 14 bases between. The CDR3 totals 15 residues. Germline V gene sequence: CDR1 SGHTA, CDR2 FQGNSA. The DNA for the CDR3 is TGTGCCAGCAGCTTAGATTTTCAGGGTTGGGAGACCCAGTACTTC. It specifies CASSLDFQGWETQYF. The variable domain in full, with the rest retrieved from reference TRBV7-2 and TRBJ2-5, is GAGVSQSPSNKVTEKGKDVELRCDPISGHTALYWYRQSLGQGLEFLIYFQGNSAPDKSGLPSDRFSAERTGGSVSTLTIQRTQQEDSAVYLCASSLDFQGWETQYFGPGTRLLVL.

This clonotype was seen many times. The V call is TRBV20-1, the J call TRBJ1-1, with 8 nucleotides matching TRBD1. Trimming at V came to 3 bases and at J to 5 bases, leaving 5 bases not matched to a gene. This CDR3 is built from 13 residues. CDR1 is DFQATT, CDR2 SNEGSKA, per germline (reference sequence). CDR3 residues: CSASQGARTEAFF. The CDR3 nucleotides read TGCAGTGCTAGTCAGGGGGCGAGGACTGAAGCTTTCTTT.

This clonotype was counted many times. This chain connects TRBV7-6 to TRBJ2-3; no definite D call. Trimming took 2 bases from V and 2 from J, leaving 14 bases between them. Germline values: CDR1 SGHVS, CDR2 FNYEAQ. This CDR3 comprises 16 residues. In DNA, the CDR3 is TGTGCCAGCAGCTTACTATCCCCACCGACCACAGATACGCAGTATTTT. Translated, it gives CASSLLSPPTTDTQYF.

This clonotype came up once. The rearrangement joins TRBV6-5 to TRBJ2-1, with no clear D. V lost 4 bases and J 2 bases, leaving 6 bases between the germline ends. The germline gives CDR1 MNHEY, CDR2 SVGAGI. CDR3 length: 13 residues. CDR3 sequence: CASSSKAYNEQFF. The CDR3 nucleotides read TGTGCCAGCAGTTCTAAGGCCTACAATGAGCAGTTCTTC.

This clonotype has a count of ten or more. The chain is built from TRBV10-3 and TRBJ2-7; 7 nucleotides line up with TRBD2. This CDR3 spans 15 amino acids. CDR1 and CDR2 (germline): ENHRY, SYGVKD. Unmatched junction bases numbered 10, after V lost 3 bases and J lost 5 bases. CDR3 sequence reads: CAISDWSGIHNEQYF. For the CDR3, the DNA is TGTGCCATCAGTGACTGGAGCGGGATCCATAACGAGCAGTACTTC.

This clonotype has at least ten counts. The chain couples TRBV6-5 to TRBJ2-3; D perhaps matches TRBD2 (5 bases). The CDR3 has 18 amino acids. CDR1 and CDR2 from the germline V gene are MNHEY and SVGAGI. Trimming left V 0 bases short and J 5 bases short, with 21 bases between. The CDR3 nucleotides read TGTGCCAGCAGTTACTCTATCCCTGGGAGCTCCTATGAAGATACGCAGTATTTT. Its protein is CASSYSIPGSSYEDTQYF.

The V call is TRBV19, the J call TRBJ1-1, with a tentative D call TRBD1 (6 bases). V dropped 7 bases and J dropped 2 bases, with 14 bases sitting between them. This CDR3 contains 14 residues. Germline CDR1 LNHDA, CDR2 SQIVND (reference sequence). The CDR3 coding sequence is TGTGCCAGTAATTTAGGGACACCAAACACTGAAGCTTTCTTT. Its translation is CASNLGTPNTEAFF.

In this sample, this clonotype turned up many times. The chain uses TRBV12-3 or TRBV12-4 and TRBJ2-1; D remains ambiguous. Between the trimmed V and J ends, which lost 7 bases and 7 bases, there was a span of 11 bases. The CDR3 spans 12 residues. CDR3 in DNA: TGTGCCAGCAACGGTCTCGGTAATGAGCAGTTCTTC. Protein product: CASNGLGNEQFF.

This clonotype was picked up many times. The genes are TRBV9 and TRBJ2-2, with a tentative D call TRBD2 (6 bases). Per the germline V gene, CDR1 is SGDLS and CDR2 is YYNGEE. CDR3 size: 15 residues. V lost 4 bases and J 1 base, leaving 11 bases between the germline ends. Here the CDR3 reads CASSSRLGNTGELFF. The CDR3 bases are TGTGCCAGCAGCTCGAGACTAGGGAACACCGGGGAGCTGTTTTTT.

The V call is TRBV10-3, the J call TRBJ1-2; weak D call: TRBD1 (5 bases). The CDR3 runs to 14 residues. Trimming removed 3 bases at V and 4 bases at J, with 12 bases between. Germline V gives CDR1 ENHRY, CDR2 SYGVKD. CDR3 DNA sequence: TGTGCCATCAGTGATGCAGGGAAATTCTATGGCTACACCTTC. Amino acid sequence: CAISDAGKFYGYTF.

This clonotype was found many times. The gene calls are TRBV5-6 and TRBJ2-6; no firm D call. This CDR3 has 16 amino acids. The V gene's germline CDR1 is SGHDT and CDR2 YYEEEE. Trimming removed 4 bases from V and 5 bases from J, with 16 bases in between. The chain's CDR3 is CASSPDGTLRANVLTF. DNA for the CDR3: TGTGCCAGCAGCCCGGACGGAACTCTGAGGGCCAACGTCCTGACTTTC.

This clonotype showed up many times. V gene TRBV6-5 combines with J gene TRBJ1-4; no firm D call. The germline V gene has CDR1 MNHEY and CDR2 SVGAGI. Trimming removed 10 bases from V and 9 bases from J, with 15 bases in between. This CDR3 contains 12 residues. The CDR3 DNA reads TGTGCCACCGGCAAGGGTCCGCAAAAACTGTTTTTT. This translates into CATGKGPQKLFF.

This clonotype was observed many times. The gene calls are TRBV7-2 and TRBJ1-2, with 8 nucleotides matching TRBD1. V trimming: 6 bases; J trimming: 0 bases; junction bases outside the gene matches: 6. CDR1 and CDR2 from the germline V gene are SGHTA and FQGNSA. The CDR3 loop spans 15 amino acids. DNA for the CDR3: TGTGCCAGCAGGCCAGGGGGCAGTACTAACTATGGCTACACCTTC. It yields the protein CASRPGGSTNYGYTF.

This clonotype was recorded at least ten times. The genes are TRBV12-5 and TRBJ2-5; 7 bases agree with TRBD1. Germline CDR1 is LGHNT and CDR2 is FRNRAP. After removal of 7 bases from V and 7 bases from J, the junction contained 12 bases not matched to a gene. The CDR3 length is 14 residues. CDR3 nucleotides: TGTGCTAGTGCCTCGGGACAGACGTTCGGGACCCAGTACTTC. As protein: CASASGQTFGTQYF.